The 27 T cell receptor beta chains below come from one sample, sequenced in a study of Ad26.COV2.S vaccination and SARS-CoV-2 variants. Treatment given: some 19 received Ad26.COV2.S at low or high dose, single or two shots; roughly five received placebo; per-sample allocation not given. Collection of the samples took place on day 63 after the first injection of vaccine or placebo. Clones were read by immunoSEQ multiplex PCR, and TCRdb kept only the in-frame ones, dropping some. The sample consists of some 420,000 clones, around 87% of them appearing once. The sample was peripheral blood, taken in a trial of Ad26.COV2.S vaccine versus placebo. These receptors all come from a person aged 18 to 65 who received the Ad26.COV2.S COVID-19 vaccine or a placebo.

This chain uses TRBV7-8 with TRBJ1-5, with 7 bases matching TRBD1. In germline, CDR1 is SGHVS, CDR2 FQNEAQ. This CDR3 spans 14 amino acids. Losses at the gene ends were 2 bases for V and 7 bases for J; bases not matched to a gene: 5. The DNA for the CDR3 is TGTGCCAGCAGCTTAAGTCCAGGGGGGCAGCCCCAGCATTTT. It yields the protein CASSLSPGGQPQHF. The entire variable domain, with the rest obtained from reference TRBV7-8 and TRBJ1-5, is as follows: GAGVSQSPRYKVAKRGQDVALRCDPISGHVSLFWYQQALGQGPEFLTYFQNEAQLDKSGLPSDRFFAERPEGSVSTLKIQRTQQEDSAVYLCASSLSPGGQPQHFGDGTRLSIL.

The chain has TRBV6-5 and TRBJ2-5; D remains unclear. This CDR3 region has 14 residues. CDR1 and CDR2 (germline): MNHEY, SVGAGI. Trimming pared 4 bases from V and 2 bases from J, leaving 11 bases between. CDR3 region: CASSSTGRQETQYF. As DNA, the CDR3 is TGTGCCAGCAGTTCGACGGGTAGGCAAGAGACCCAGTACTTC.

The chain has TRBV19 and TRBJ2-5, with D possibly being TRBD1 or TRBD2 (5 bases each). Germline V lookup: CDR1 LNHDA, CDR2 SQIVND (reference sequence). Trimming removed 3 bases at V and 2 bases at J, with 13 bases between. The CDR3 is made up of 15 amino acids. The CDR3 DNA sequence: TGTGCCAGTAGTATGGTCCCGGGGCAACAAGAGACCCAGTACTTC. As protein: CASSMVPGQQETQYF.

Here the CDR3 reads CASSLRNSRQETQYF. CDR3 sequence (DNA): TGTGCCAGCAGCCTAAGGAACTCCAGGCAAGAGACCCAGTACTTC. This chain joins TRBV7-6 and TRBJ2-5; D is uncertain. V was pared by 5 bases and J by 2 bases, with 15 bases between. In germline, CDR1 is SGHVS, CDR2 FNYEAQ. The CDR3 has 15 amino acids.

The V gene is TRBV29-1, the J gene TRBJ2-7; no clear D gene. CDR3 length equals 13 residues. Trimming took off 6 bases at V and 0 bases at J, with 12 bases between the two ends. Germline-derived CDR1 and CDR2 are SQVTM and ANQGSEA. The CDR3 spells CSVTETSSYEQYF. The CDR3 nucleotides read TGCAGCGTCACAGAGACGAGCTCCTACGAGCAGTACTTC.

The V call is TRBV6-2 or TRBV6-3, the J call TRBJ1-5; D is uncertain. Trimming removed 4 bases at V and 9 bases at J, with 16 bases between. This CDR3 spans 14 amino acids. Germline CDR1 MNHEY, CDR2 SVGEGT. This CDR3 reads CASSSGLALLPQHF. The CDR3 DNA sequence: TGTGCCAGCAGTTCCGGACTCGCCCTTTTGCCCCAGCATTTT.

The rearrangement uses TRBV28 and TRBJ2-2; D possibly corresponds to TRBD1 (6 bases). CDR1 and CDR2 (germline): MDHEN, SYDVKM. The CDR3 has 15 residues. Deletions cut 5 bases from V and 5 bases from J, with 15 bases between. The CDR3 DNA reads TGTGCCAGCAGTCGCCCTCAGGGGTTTACCGGGGAGCTGTTTTTT. Translation gives CASSRPQGFTGELFF.

This chain connects TRBV5-1 to TRBJ2-3; possibly TRBD1 for D (5 bases). The CDR3 has 14 amino acids. The ends were cut back, 2 bases at V and 2 bases at J, with 9 bases in the middle. The germline V gene has CDR1 SGHRS and CDR2 YFSETQ. Written as DNA, the CDR3 is TGCGCCAGCAGCTTACAGGAGCTCACAGATACGCAGTATTTT. Its translation: CASSLQELTDTQYF.

This clone has just one count. The J gene is TRBJ2-7, the V gene TRBV6-5, with a tentative D call TRBD2 (7 bases). CDR1 and CDR2 from the germline V gene are MNHEY and SVGAGI. Trimming cost V 5 bases and J 5 bases, with 19 bases left between them. The CDR3 consists of 15 residues. Written as DNA, the CDR3 is TGTGCCAGCAGTCCCCAAGAGGGGGGGGCGAACGAGCAGTACTTC. Translation gives CASSPQEGGANEQYF.

This sequence joins TRBV28 and TRBJ2-3, with D hard to call. The CDR3 sequence is 12 residues long. Germline CDR1 is MDHEN and CDR2 is SYDVKM. Trimming took off 2 bases at V and 8 bases at J, with 8 bases between the two ends. This chain's CDR3 is CASSLRGLTQYF. Written as DNA, the CDR3 is TGTGCCAGCAGTTTACGCGGCCTTACGCAGTATTTT.

This clone has just one count. V gene TRBV6-5 combines with J gene TRBJ2-3, with D possibly being TRBD1 or TRBD2 (6 bases each). The CDR3 has 15 amino acids. V was cut by 2 bases and J by 10 bases, with 19 bases left in between. CDR1 is MNHEY, CDR2 SVGAGI, per germline. CDR3 region: CASSYEGGPLRAQYF. In DNA form, the CDR3 reads TGTGCCAGCAGTTACGAGGGGGGCCCTCTGAGGGCGCAGTATTTT.

The rearrangement joins TRBV28 to TRBJ2-5; a possible D gene is TRBD1 (5 bases). The CDR3 covers 18 residues. CDR1 is MDHEN, CDR2 SYDVKM, per germline. V lost 7 bases to trimming and J lost 2 bases, with 26 bases between them. CDR3 sequence: CASTLGKGIPIRQETQYF. The CDR3 bases are TGTGCCAGCACCCTTGGGAAGGGGATCCCGATAAGGCAAGAGACCCAGTACTTC.

This chain links TRBV9 with TRBJ1-5; no firm D call. CDR1 and CDR2 (germline): SGDLS, YYNGEE. V was clipped by 0 bases and J by 7 bases, with 11 bases between them. The CDR3 is 14 amino acids. CDR3 sequence (DNA): TGTGCCAGCAGCGTAGGCCCCGGAGGGCAGCCCCAGCATTTT. Protein product: CASSVGPGGQPQHF.

The chain uses TRBV7-3 and TRBJ2-1, with TRBD1 identical over 9 bases. CDR3 length: 17 amino acids. Germline CDR1 and CDR2: SGHTA and FQGTGA. V shed 1 base and J 5 bases; nucleotides not matched to a gene: 9. CDR3 loop: CASSLRYPGQGNNEQFF. CDR3 sequence (DNA): TGTGCCAGCAGCTTAAGATATCCGGGACAGGGCAACAATGAGCAGTTCTTC.

The chain couples TRBV7-2 to TRBJ2-1; TRBD1 agrees at 11 bases. The CDR3 spans 16 residues. CDR1 is SGHTA, CDR2 FQGNSA, per germline. V lost 1 base to trimming and J lost 7 bases; unmatched junction nucleotides: 6. This CDR3 is CASSLVGQGAGNEQFF. In DNA, the CDR3 is TGTGCCAGCAGCTTAGTTGGACAGGGGGCCGGGAATGAGCAGTTCTTC.

V usage is TRBV7-9 and J usage is TRBJ2-3; 9 bases fit TRBD2. With V trimmed by 2 bases and J by 2 bases, 11 bases remained unmatched. This CDR3 has 18 residues. Germline loops: CDR1 SEHNR, CDR2 FQNEAQ (reference sequence). The CDR3 DNA reads TGTGCCAGCAGCTTATTGACCCTAGCGGGGAGATACACAGATACGCAGTATTTT. Residues: CASSLLTLAGRYTDTQYF.

The chain is built from TRBV9 and TRBJ1-3; D gene uncertain. CDR3 size: 15 residues. In germline, CDR1 is SGDLS, CDR2 YYNGEE. V was trimmed by 4 bases and J by 0 bases, leaving 11 bases between them. The CDR3 DNA sequence: TGTGCCAGCAGCCCCACCGCTACCTCTGGAAACACCATATATTTT. Encoded protein: CASSPTATSGNTIYF.

This clone has more than one count but fewer than ten. The chain couples TRBV18 to TRBJ1-5, with D unclear. The CDR3 covers 12 residues. V lost 5 bases and J 5 bases, leaving 7 bases between the germline ends. Germline CDR1 and CDR2: KGHSH and LQKENI. CDR3 loop: CASSSGDQPQHF. The DNA for the CDR3 is TGTGCCAGCTCATCGGGTGATCAGCCCCAGCATTTT.

The table lists this clone with a count of one. This chain connects TRBV4-1 to TRBJ1-2; 12 nucleotides align to TRBD1. This CDR3 has 17 amino acids. V shed 3 bases, J shed 6 bases, and the junction held 11 bases outside the gene matches. Germline assignment: CDR1 MGHRA and CDR2 YSYEKL. CDR3: CASSQGRPGQGAHGYTF. CDR3 sequence (DNA): TGCGCCAGCAGCCAGGGACGACCGGGACAGGGGGCGCATGGCTACACCTTC.

This CDR3 reads CSASIGDHNEQFF. CDR3 nucleotides: TGCAGTGCTAGTATCGGAGACCACAATGAGCAGTTCTTC. J is TRBJ2-1 and V is TRBV20-1; no firm D call. Looked up from germline, CDR1 is DFQATT and CDR2 is SNEGSKA (reference sequence). The CDR3 has 13 residues. With 3 bases removed from V and 5 bases from J, the gap between germline ends came to 11 bases.

The chain recombines TRBV5-5 with TRBJ2-7; 7 nucleotides match TRBD1. The V gene end was trimmed by 0 bases and the J gene end by 5 bases; junction bases not matched to a gene: 5. Germline V CDR1 and CDR2: SGHKS, YYEKEE (reference sequence). The CDR3 spans 14 residues. The CDR3 protein is CASSLGQGQDEQYF. The CDR3 nucleotides read TGTGCCAGCAGCTTGGGACAGGGTCAGGACGAGCAGTACTTC.

The chain employs TRBV29-1 and TRBJ1-1; D is unclear. Germline lookup yields CDR1 SQVTM and CDR2 ANQGSEA. This CDR3 is 13 amino acids long. V lost 0 bases, J lost 3 bases, and 8 bases lay in between. This CDR3 reads CSVEEGLDTEAFF. The CDR3 DNA reads as TGCAGCGTTGAAGAGGGGTTGGACACTGAAGCTTTCTTT.

This chain connects TRBV30 to TRBJ2-2; weak D call: TRBD2 (5 bases). The CDR3 covers 13 residues. The V end lost 2 bases, the J end lost 7 bases, and 11 bases lay between the germline ends. Germline values: CDR1 GTSNPN, CDR2 SVGIG (reference sequence). For the CDR3, the DNA is TGTGCCTGGAGTCCTCGTCGGGGCGGGGAGCTGTTTTTT. Protein sequence: CAWSPRRGGELFF.

The sample holds one count of this clone. This chain links TRBV7-6 with TRBJ1-3; D uncertain. This CDR3 is 14 amino acids long. The germline V gene has CDR1 SGHVS and CDR2 FNYEAQ. The V gene lost 1 base and the J gene lost 8 bases, with 12 bases spanning the gap. CDR3 protein: CASSLVGPGDTIYF. CDR3 DNA: TGTGCCAGCAGCTTAGTAGGGCCCGGGGACACCATATATTTT.

This chain uses TRBV9 with TRBJ2-1; D not resolved. There are 14 residues in the CDR3. V lost 1 base and J 7 bases, leaving 12 bases between the germline ends. From germline, CDR1 is SGDLS and CDR2 YYNGEE. As DNA, the CDR3 is TGTGCCAGCAGCGTATATACCCTTGGGAATGAGCAGTTCTTC. Translation: CASSVYTLGNEQFF.

V is TRBV7-2 and J is TRBJ1-2; 11 bases map to TRBD1. V was pared by 4 bases and J by 4 bases, with 8 bases of the junction left unmatched. The germline V gene has CDR1 SGHTA and CDR2 FQGNSA. The CDR3 runs 16 residues. CDR3 sequence: CASSSAGQGAGYGYTF. The CDR3 DNA reads TGTGCCAGCAGCTCGGCCGGACAGGGGGCAGGCTATGGCTACACCTTC.

The chain joins TRBV12-3 or TRBV12-4 to TRBJ1-6; D is perhaps TRBD1 (6 bases). CDR3 length: 13 amino acids. The V end lost 3 bases, the J end lost 7 bases, and 7 bases lay between the germline ends. The CDR3 DNA sequence: TGTGCCAGCAGTTTGGACAGAAATTCACCCCTCCACTTT. This translates into CASSLDRNSPLHF.